Presented here are 5 T cell receptor beta chains from one specimen sequenced in a study of CD8+CD57+ T cells in acquired aplastic anemia. Genomic DNA was employed as the template in profiling TCR beta VDJ and CDR3. Each CDR3 protein is one row after TCRdb ran MiXCR on the reads. Counted here are 150,000 or so distinct CDR3 sequences, around 48% occurring once; the ten biggest clones make up approximately 3%. Sequencing was done on patients that had shown CD8+CD57+ cell expansion by flow cytometry. Sequenced: sorted CD4+, CD8+, or CD8+CD57+ T cells (not recorded which) from PBMCs. Source of these receptors: a human donor with aplastic anemia.

The chain is built from TRBV20-1 and TRBJ1-5; D is unresolved. The CDR3 sequence is 13 residues long. The germline CDR1 and CDR2 sequences are DFQATT and SNEGSKA (reference sequence). CDR3 loop: CSARSQTNQPQHF. DNA of the CDR3: TGCAGCGCCAGGAGCCAAACAAATCAGCCCCAGCATTTT.

This sequence joins TRBV10-3 and TRBJ1-6, with TRBD1 matching over 7 bases. This CDR3 is built from 14 residues. Trimming took 6 bases from V and 4 from J; bases not matched to a gene: 3. Germline CDR1 is ENHRY and CDR2 is SYGVKD. The CDR3 DNA is TGTGCCATCAGAGGGACAGCTTATAATTCACCCCTCCACTTT. Protein: CAIRGTAYNSPLHF.

This clonotype was detected only a few times. The V and J genes are TRBV9 and TRBJ2-3; D is undetermined. Trimming pared 1 base from V and 3 bases from J, leaving 6 bases between. The CDR3 contains 13 residues. The V gene's germline CDR1 is SGDLS and CDR2 YYNGEE. CDR3 coding DNA: TGTGCCAGCAGCGTAATCGCGACAGATACGCAGTATTTT. This codes for CASSVIATDTQYF.

For this clonotype: One base away lies a much larger clone, so this may be a sequencing read error. Since no conserved phenylalanine or tryptophan closes the CDR3, a read error is the likely cause. The chain couples TRBV4-2 to TRBJ1-2; 7 positions agree with TRBD1. The CDR3 extends over 16 amino acids. V lost 3 bases, J lost 0 bases, and 7 bases stayed unmatched. In germline, CDR1 is LGHNA, CDR2 YNFKEQ. The CDR3 DNA follows: TGTGCCAGCAGCCAGGAACAGGGGCCTACTAACTATGGCTACACCCTC. It codes for CASSQEQGPTNYGYTL.

At least ten counts were recorded for this clonotype. The chain combines TRBV12-3 or TRBV12-4 with TRBJ2-7, with TRBD2 matching 8 bases. The CDR3 spans 14 residues. J was trimmed by 5 bases and V by 4 bases; bases with no gene match: 7. The CDR3 protein is CASSSGTRTHEQYF. CDR3 nucleotides: TGTGCCAGCAGTTCCGGGACTAGGACGCACGAGCAGTACTTC.